This T cell receptor (beta chain) was sequenced in a study of blood T cell repertoires in COVID-19. Across the whole study: The origin of the acute and convalescent COVID-19 samples was the United States, Italy and Spain. Nucleic acid was either cDNA or gDNA, and it came from T cells, B-cell-depleted T cells, or PBMCs.

Looked up from germline, CDR1 is SGHTS and CDR2 is YDEGEE. The CDR3 extends over 18 amino acids. Between the trimmed V and J ends, which lost 2 bases and 0 bases, there was a span of 18 bases. The method was immunoSEQ multiplex PCR; TCRdb's version includes in-frame clones alone and lacks a portion of them. The sample carries 270,000 or so clones, 84% recorded once. Either two negative PCRs, clearance, or symptom resolution qualified Cohort 3 donors as recovered. The source is a man aged 45-60 years who had recovered from COVID-19. The chain joins TRBV5-8 to TRBJ1-5, with D tentatively TRBD1 (6 bases). The sample comprised PBMCs or T cells enriched from blood (not recorded which). The CDR3 is CASSFYSRGGYSNQPQHF. In DNA form, the CDR3 reads TGTGCCAGCAGCTTTTACAGCAGGGGTGGGTATAGCAATCAGCCCCAGCATTTT.